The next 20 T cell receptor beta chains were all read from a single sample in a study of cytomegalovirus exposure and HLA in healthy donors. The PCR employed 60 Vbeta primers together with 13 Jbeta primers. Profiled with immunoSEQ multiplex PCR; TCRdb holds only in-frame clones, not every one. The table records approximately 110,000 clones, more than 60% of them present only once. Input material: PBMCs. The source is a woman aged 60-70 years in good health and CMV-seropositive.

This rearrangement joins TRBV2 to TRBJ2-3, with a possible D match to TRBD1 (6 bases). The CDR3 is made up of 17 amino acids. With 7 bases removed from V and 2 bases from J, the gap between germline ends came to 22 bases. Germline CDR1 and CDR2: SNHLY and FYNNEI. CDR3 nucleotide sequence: TGTGCCAGCATTAACCCCGAGGGACACCTTTCCACAGATACGCAGTATTTT. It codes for CASINPEGHLSTDTQYF.

The CDR3 DNA follows: TGTGCCATCAGTGGGGGGGTTGTTGAAAAACTGTTTTTT. This encodes CAISGGVVEKLFF. The J gene is TRBJ1-4, the V gene TRBV10-3, with D perhaps matching TRBD1 (5 bases). V lost 4 bases and J lost 7, with 10 bases in between. The CDR3 totals 13 residues. The germline V gene has CDR1 ENHRY and CDR2 SYGVKD.

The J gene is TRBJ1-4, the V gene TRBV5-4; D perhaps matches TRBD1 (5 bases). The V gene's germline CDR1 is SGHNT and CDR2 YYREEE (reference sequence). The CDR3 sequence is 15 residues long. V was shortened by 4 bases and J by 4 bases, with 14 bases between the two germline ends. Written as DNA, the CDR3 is TGTGCCAGCAGCCGTACGACAGAAGTTAATGAAAAACTGTTTTTT. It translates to CASSRTTEVNEKLFF.

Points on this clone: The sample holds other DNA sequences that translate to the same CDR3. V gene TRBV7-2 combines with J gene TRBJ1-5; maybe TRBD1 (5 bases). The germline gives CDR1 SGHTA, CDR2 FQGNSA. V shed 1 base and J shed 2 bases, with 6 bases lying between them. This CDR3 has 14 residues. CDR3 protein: CASSLEGGNQPQHF. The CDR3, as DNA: TGTGCCAGCAGCTTAGAAGGGGGCAATCAGCCCCAGCATTTT.

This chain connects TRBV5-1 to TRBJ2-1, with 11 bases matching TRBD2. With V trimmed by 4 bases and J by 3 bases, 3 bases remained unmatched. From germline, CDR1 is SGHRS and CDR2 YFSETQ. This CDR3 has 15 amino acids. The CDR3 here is CASSPTSGNYNEQFF. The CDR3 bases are TGCGCCAGCAGCCCGACTAGCGGGAACTACAATGAGCAGTTCTTC.

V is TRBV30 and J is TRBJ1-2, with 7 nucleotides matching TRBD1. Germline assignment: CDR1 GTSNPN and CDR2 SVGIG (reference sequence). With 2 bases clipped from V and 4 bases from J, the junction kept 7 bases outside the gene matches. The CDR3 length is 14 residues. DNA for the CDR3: TGTGCCTGGAGTCGAATCCGGACAGGCTATGGCTACACCTTC. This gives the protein CAWSRIRTGYGYTF.

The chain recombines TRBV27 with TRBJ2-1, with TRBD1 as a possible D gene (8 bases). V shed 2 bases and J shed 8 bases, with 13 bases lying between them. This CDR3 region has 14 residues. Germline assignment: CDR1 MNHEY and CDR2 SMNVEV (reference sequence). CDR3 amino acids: CASSLNRGGDEQFF. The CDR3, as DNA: TGTGCCAGCAGTTTAAACAGGGGGGGAGATGAGCAGTTCTTC.

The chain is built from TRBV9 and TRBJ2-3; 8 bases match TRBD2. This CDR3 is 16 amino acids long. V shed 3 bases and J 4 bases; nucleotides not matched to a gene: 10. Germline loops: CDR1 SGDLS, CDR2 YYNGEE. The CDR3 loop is CASSAVGSGSADTQYF. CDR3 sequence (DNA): TGTGCCAGCAGCGCCGTTGGGAGCGGGAGTGCAGATACGCAGTATTTT.

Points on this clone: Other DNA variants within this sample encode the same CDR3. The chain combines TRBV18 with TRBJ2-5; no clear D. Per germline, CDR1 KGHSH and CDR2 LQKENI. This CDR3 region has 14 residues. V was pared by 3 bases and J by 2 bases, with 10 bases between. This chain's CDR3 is CASSPRELQETQYF. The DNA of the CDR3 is TGTGCCAGCTCACCGCGAGAACTGCAAGAGACCCAGTACTTC.

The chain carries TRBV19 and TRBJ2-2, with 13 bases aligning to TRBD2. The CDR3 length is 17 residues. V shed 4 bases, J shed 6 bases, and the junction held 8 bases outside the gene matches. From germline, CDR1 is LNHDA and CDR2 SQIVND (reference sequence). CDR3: CASSRRTSGSLSGELFF. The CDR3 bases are TGTGCCAGTAGTAGAAGGACTAGCGGGAGCTTATCCGGGGAGCTGTTTTTT.

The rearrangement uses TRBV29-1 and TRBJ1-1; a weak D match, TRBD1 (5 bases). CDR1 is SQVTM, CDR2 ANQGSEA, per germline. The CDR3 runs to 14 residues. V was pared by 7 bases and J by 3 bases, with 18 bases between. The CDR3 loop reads CSALGGGGYTEAFF. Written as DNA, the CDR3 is TGCAGCGCCCTCGGGGGGGGTGGATACACTGAAGCTTTCTTT.

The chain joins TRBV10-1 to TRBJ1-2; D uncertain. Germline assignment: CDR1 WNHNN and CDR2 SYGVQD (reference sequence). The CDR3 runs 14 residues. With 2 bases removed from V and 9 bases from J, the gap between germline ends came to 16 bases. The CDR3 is CASSESWREVSYTF. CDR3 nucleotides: TGCGCCAGCAGTGAGAGTTGGCGGGAAGTAAGCTACACCTTC.

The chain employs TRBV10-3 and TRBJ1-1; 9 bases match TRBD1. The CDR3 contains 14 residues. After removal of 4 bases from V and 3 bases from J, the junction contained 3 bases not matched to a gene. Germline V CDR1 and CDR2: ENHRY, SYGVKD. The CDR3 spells CAISVGQGYTEAFF. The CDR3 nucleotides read TGTGCCATCAGTGTGGGACAGGGCTACACTGAAGCTTTCTTT.

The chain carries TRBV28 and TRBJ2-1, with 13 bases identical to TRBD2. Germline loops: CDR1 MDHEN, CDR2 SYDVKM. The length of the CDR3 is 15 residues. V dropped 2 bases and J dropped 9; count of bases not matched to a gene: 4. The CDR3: CASSLGGTSGIEQFF. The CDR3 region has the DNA TGTGCCAGCAGTTTAGGGGGGACTAGCGGGATTGAGCAGTTCTTC.

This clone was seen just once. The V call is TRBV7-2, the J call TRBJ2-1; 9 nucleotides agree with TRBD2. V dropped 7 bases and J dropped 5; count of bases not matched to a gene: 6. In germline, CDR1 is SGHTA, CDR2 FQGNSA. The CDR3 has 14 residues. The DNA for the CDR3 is TGTGCCAGCAAGACAGCGGGAGGAAACAATGAGCAGTTCTTC. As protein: CASKTAGGNNEQFF.

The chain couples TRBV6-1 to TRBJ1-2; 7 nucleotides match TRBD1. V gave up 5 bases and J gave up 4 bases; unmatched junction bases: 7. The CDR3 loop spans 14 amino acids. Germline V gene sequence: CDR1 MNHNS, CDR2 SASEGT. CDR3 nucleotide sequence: TGTGCCAGCAGTCCACCGGGACAGTTCTATGGCTACACCTTC. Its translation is CASSPPGQFYGYTF.

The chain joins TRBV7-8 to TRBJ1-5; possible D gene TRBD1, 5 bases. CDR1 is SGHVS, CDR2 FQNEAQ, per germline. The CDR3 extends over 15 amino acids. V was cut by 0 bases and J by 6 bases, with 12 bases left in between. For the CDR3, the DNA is TGTGCCAGCAGCTTAGCAGGACAAGTGAGTCAGCCCCAGCATTTT. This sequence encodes CASSLAGQVSQPQHF.

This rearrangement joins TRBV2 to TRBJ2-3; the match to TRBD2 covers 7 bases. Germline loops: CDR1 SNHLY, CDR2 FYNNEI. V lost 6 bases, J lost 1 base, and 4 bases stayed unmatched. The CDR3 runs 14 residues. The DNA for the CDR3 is TGTGCCAGCAGGGGGGGGTGGGGCACAGATACGCAGTATTTT. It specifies CASRGGWGTDTQYF.

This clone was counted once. CDR3 amino acids: CASSLQQGTSSYNSPLHF. Written as DNA, the CDR3 is TGCGCCAGCAGCCTACAACAGGGGACGAGCTCCTATAATTCACCCCTCCACTTT. This sequence joins TRBV4-3 and TRBJ1-6; 7 bases line up with TRBD1. There are 18 residues in the CDR3. CDR1 LGHNA and CDR2 YSLEER come from the germline V gene. J was trimmed by 0 bases and V by 4 bases; bases with no gene match: 9.

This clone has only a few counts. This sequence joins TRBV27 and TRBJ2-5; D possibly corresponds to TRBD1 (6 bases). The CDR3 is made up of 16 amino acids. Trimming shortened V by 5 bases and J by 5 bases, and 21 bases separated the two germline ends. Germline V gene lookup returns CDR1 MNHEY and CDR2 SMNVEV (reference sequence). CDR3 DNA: TGTGCCAGCAGTCCCTCCCCTGATGGGGGCAGGGAGACCCAGTACTTC. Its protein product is CASSPSPDGGRETQYF.